This T cell receptor (beta chain) is from a study of lymphopenia after photon versus proton radiotherapy. Sequencing was performed with immunoSEQ multiplex PCR; in TCRdb, only in-frame clones are kept and a portion is missing. The table has 60,000 to 75,000 clones, about 90% seen once. The sample was peripheral blood, taken from a patient treated with photon-based radiotherapy. The sequence derives from a man aged 35 to 55 with gastric cancer.

The CDR3 reads CASSYWDRGSSGELFF. The CDR3, as DNA: TGTGCCAGCAGTTACTGGGACAGGGGGTCAAGCGGGGAGCTGTTTTTT. The chain employs TRBV6-5 and TRBJ2-2; 11 positions match TRBD1. Germline V gene sequence: CDR1 MNHEY, CDR2 SVGAGI. J gave up 7 bases and V 1 base, and 5 bases lay outside the gene matches. The CDR3 has 16 amino acids.